This is a list of T cell receptor beta chains from one sample in a study of cytomegalovirus exposure and HLA in healthy donors. Assay used: immunoSEQ multiplex PCR; TCRdb lists only in-frame clones, some missing. There are some 130,000 clones in the sample, with about 2.1% held by the top ten. What was sequenced was PBMCs. Every receptor here comes from a woman aged 60-70 years in good health and CMV-seronegative. Each CDR3 is given with its conserved first and last residue. Fields, in order: J gene, V gene, D gene, CDR3 DNA, CDR3 protein. D genes are given only for firm matches.

TRBJ1-1 TRBV7-3 TRBD1 TGTGCCAGCAGCCGACAGGGGAGTACTGAAGCTTTCTTT CASSRQGSTEAFF
TRBJ1-5 TRBV5-6 . TGTGCCAGCAGCTTGGCCGGGGTCTCGGCTCAGCCCCAGCATTTT CASSLAGVSAQPQHF
TRBJ2-2 TRBV27 . TGTGCCAGCGGACAGAGTTCCGGGGAGCTGTTTTTT CASGQSSGELFF
TRBJ1-6 TRBV5-1 TRBD1 TGCGCCAGCAGCGCCGGACAGGGAAGGGTCTCACCCCTCCACTTT CASSAGQGRVSPLHF
TRBJ2-5 TRBV18 . TGTGCCAGCTCTACCTCGGGTGGGTCAGAGACCCAGTACTTC CASSTSGGSETQYF
TRBJ2-1 TRBV28 . TGTGCCAGCACCCTGTTGAATGAGCAGTTCTTC CASTLLNEQFF
TRBJ1-2 TRBV10-3 TRBD1 TGTGCCATCAGTGAGTCCGACAGGGGGAACTATGGCTACACCTTC CAISESDRGNYGYTF
TRBJ2-3 TRBV19 TRBD1 TGTGCCAAGGAGAGGGACAGCCGAGACTCAGATACGCAGTATTTT CAKERDSRDSDTQYF
TRBJ2-7 TRBV7-8 . TGTGCCAGCAGCCCCCGGAGGGGGCCTCTCCCTTTCGAGCAGTACTTC CASSPRRGPLPFEQYF
TRBJ1-1 TRBV6-5 . TGTGCCAGCAGTTACTTCGGGGGGAAACGGACTGAAGCTTTCTTT CASSYFGGKRTEAFF
TRBJ2-7 TRBV5-6 TRBD1 TGTGCCAGCAGTTGGGACAGGAGCACTTACGAGCAGTACTTC CASSWDRSTYEQYF
TRBJ2-7 TRBV18 TRBD1 TGTGCCAGCTCAACCGGGACAGCCTACGAGCAGTACTTC CASSTGTAYEQYF
TRBJ2-1 TRBV28 TRBD1 TGTGCCAGCAGTTCCAATAGGGGGCAACCTTCCTACAATGAGCAGTTCTTC CASSSNRGQPSYNEQFF
TRBJ2-7 TRBV20-1 . TGCAGTTCCTACTCCGTCCCCGAGCAGTACTTC CSSYSVPEQYF
TRBJ2-7 TRBV10-1 TRBD1 TGCGCCAGCAGTGCTGGACAGGCGCCGGGGGAGCAGTACTTC CASSAGQAPGEQYF
TRBJ2-7 TRBV27 . TGTGCCAGCAGATCCGCGGCGGTGCGGGGCCCGCCGGAGCAGTACTTC CASRSAAVRGPPEQYF
TRBJ2-2 TRBV15 TRBD1 TGTGCCACCAGCAGGGACAGGTTAATCCCGAGAAACACCGGGGAGCTGTTTTTT CATSRDRLIPRNTGELFF
TRBJ2-7 TRBV28 TRBD2 TGTGCCAGCAGTTTAGGGGCTAGCGGGAGGGCTTCCTACGAGCAGTACTTC CASSLGASGRASYEQYF
TRBJ2-7 TRBV7-3 TRBD1 TGTGCCAGCAGCTTAACCTCCGGGGACAGAGACCTTTACGAGCAGTACTTC CASSLTSGDRDLYEQYF
TRBJ2-3 TRBV6-6 . TGTGCCAGCAGAGCAGGGGCAGATACGCAGTATTTT CASRAGADTQYF
TRBJ1-2 TRBV5-1 TRBD1 TGCGCCAGCAGCCCCAACAGGGGAAGCGCGGGTGGCTACACCTTC CASSPNRGSAGGYTF
TRBJ1-5 TRBV4-1 TRBD1 TGCGCCAGCAGCCCACAGGGGAAAAATCAGCCCCAGCATTTT CASSPQGKNQPQHF
TRBJ1-1 TRBV19 . TGTGCCAGTAGTGCAAAACAGGGCGGCACTGAAGCTTTCTTT CASSAKQGGTEAFF
TRBJ2-1 TRBV5-4 TRBD1 TGTGCCAGCAGCCCACCTGGGGGACAGGTGGACTACAATGAGCAGTTCTTC CASSPPGGQVDYNEQFF
TRBJ1-1 TRBV10-3 TRBD1 TGTGCCGCCTCGGGGACAGCCACTGAAGCTTTCTTT CAASGTATEAFF
TRBJ2-7 TRBV2 TRBD2 TGTGCCAGCACCATGGTGGGGAGGGCGGGCGAGCAGTACTTC CASTMVGRAGEQYF
TRBJ2-3 TRBV5-1 . TGCGCCAGCAGTCGGACGGGGAGCGAAATCACAGATACGCAGTATTTT CASSRTGSEITDTQYF
TRBJ2-1 TRBV6-6 TRBD2 TGTGCCAGCAGTTCTAGCGGTAAAACGTACAATGAGCAGTTCTTC CASSSSGKTYNEQFF
TRBJ2-1 TRBV7-2 TRBD1 TGTGCCAGCAGCAGGTCCGTGAGGGGGCCTAAATACAATGAGCAGTTCTTC CASSRSVRGPKYNEQFF
TRBJ2-1 TRBV5-1 TRBD2 TGCGCCAGCGGTGTCTTAGCGGGAGGGCCGGGGAATGAGCAGTTCTTC CASGVLAGGPGNEQFF
TRBJ1-3 TRBV6-5 . TGTGCCAGCAGTTCAGCACAGGTCTCTGGAAACACCATATATTTT CASSSAQVSGNTIYF
TRBJ1-2 TRBV4-2 . TGTGCCAGCAGCCAGGATGACAGGAGAAACTATGGCTACACCTTC CASSQDDRRNYGYTF